This T cell receptor beta chain was sequenced in a study of cytomegalovirus exposure and HLA in healthy donors. Trimming removed 6 bases from V and 11 bases from J, with 13 bases in between. This CDR3 contains 11 residues. Germline V lookup: CDR1 MDHEN, CDR2 SYDVKM. Primers included in the PCR were 60 Vbeta and 13 Jbeta primers. Repertoires were generated with immunoSEQ multiplex PCR, while TCRdb's copy carries only in-frame clones and drops some. Of approximately 140,000 clones in the sample, roughly three quarters were seen once. The sequenced material came from PBMCs. The chain uses TRBV28 and TRBJ1-1; D ambiguous. The TCR originated in a male donor in good health and CMV-seronegative. The DNA of the CDR3 is TGTGCCAGCAGGTCTAACGGGGAGGCTTTCTTT. As protein: CASRSNGEAFF.